The 30 T cell receptor beta chains given below trace back to one sample, sequenced in a study of T cell changes during pregnancy in multiple sclerosis. Clones were sequenced by immunoSEQ multiplex PCR, and TCRdb holds only the in-frame ones, with some missing. The sample consists of about 70,000 clones, under 95% of them appearing once. Sequenced material: peripheral blood, taken after pregnancy. The source is a female donor with multiple sclerosis, enrolled in a pregnancy study.

CDR3 DNA sequence: TGTGCCAGCAGTTACTCGAGCGGGGTGAGCGAGCAGTACTTC. It encodes CASSYSSGVSEQYF. The chain is built from TRBV6-6 and TRBJ2-7; TRBD2 aligns across 7 bases. From germline, CDR1 is MNHNY and CDR2 SVGAGI (reference sequence). CDR3 length: 14 amino acids. The V and J ends lost 0 bases and 6 bases, in that order; junction bases with no gene match: 5.

The genes are TRBV5-1 and TRBJ2-7, with 9 nucleotides matching TRBD2. J was trimmed by 5 bases and V by 0 bases; bases with no gene match: 6. The CDR3 covers 15 residues. CDR1 SGHRS and CDR2 YFSETQ come from the germline V gene. The CDR3 DNA is TGCGCCAGCAGCTTGGGTAGCGGGAGTGGTCACGAGCAGTACTTC. It translates to CASSLGSGSGHEQYF.

V gene TRBV5-1 combines with J gene TRBJ2-3; TRBD1 is a possible D gene (5 bases). V was cut by 1 base and J by 0 bases, with 24 bases left in between. The CDR3 length is 20 residues. CDR1 and CDR2 (germline): SGHRS, YFSETQ. CDR3: CASSLSRGTGWISSTDTQYF. The CDR3 DNA sequence: TGCGCCAGCAGCTTGTCCCGAGGAACAGGTTGGATCTCTAGCACAGATACGCAGTATTTT.

The gene calls are TRBV6-6 and TRBJ2-7; possibly TRBD1 for D (5 bases). V was pared by 6 bases and J by 3 bases, with 12 bases between. The germline gives CDR1 MNHNY, CDR2 SVGAGI (reference sequence). The CDR3 has 13 residues. CDR3 amino acids: CASSPDTVYEQYF. Written as DNA, the CDR3 is TGTGCCAGCAGCCCGGACACTGTCTACGAGCAGTACTTC.

This clone was seen just once. The rearrangement uses TRBV7-2 and TRBJ2-7; 8 nucleotides match TRBD1. The CDR3 has 15 amino acids. J was trimmed by 4 bases and V by 5 bases; bases with no gene match: 10. CDR1 and CDR2 (germline): SGHTA, FQGNSA. The CDR3: CASSPPDRGVYEQYF. CDR3 coding DNA: TGTGCCAGCAGCCCACCAGACAGGGGAGTGTACGAGCAGTACTTC.

The chain couples TRBV7-2 to TRBJ1-2, with no clear D. The V gene's germline CDR1 is SGHTA and CDR2 FQGNSA. V shed 6 bases and J shed 5 bases, with 10 bases lying between them. This CDR3 spans 12 amino acids. The CDR3 coding sequence is TGTGCCAGCAGTTTTAGGGAGTATGGCTACACCTTC. It yields the protein CASSFREYGYTF.

This clone was recorded only once. The V and J genes are TRBV5-6 and TRBJ1-1; D unclear. Germline CDR1 is SGHDT and CDR2 is YYEEEE. CDR3 size: 13 residues. The ends were cut back, 3 bases at V and 4 bases at J, with 10 bases in the middle. The CDR3 DNA reads TGTGCCAGCAGCTGGCCCATCAGCACTGAAGCTTTCTTT. As protein: CASSWPISTEAFF.

This clone appeared once. V gene TRBV25-1 combines with J gene TRBJ1-2; a weak D match, TRBD1 (5 bases). The CDR3 is 11 amino acids. The V and J ends lost 9 bases and 8 bases respectively, with 13 bases between them. Germline-derived CDR1 and CDR2 are MGHDK and SYGVNS. The CDR3 DNA is TGTGCCAGTAGCCCGGGGGGAGGCTACACCTTC. Translated, it gives CASSPGGGYTF.

The rearrangement links TRBV7-3 to TRBJ2-1; 8 bases are a match to TRBD2. Looked up from germline, CDR1 is SGHTA and CDR2 is FQGTGA. J lost 9 bases, V lost 5 bases, and 15 bases had no gene match. There are 16 residues in the CDR3. The CDR3 is CASSPYRSGSFVEQFF. CDR3 DNA: TGTGCCAGCAGCCCCTATAGGAGCGGGAGTTTTGTTGAGCAGTTCTTC.

This CDR3 reads CASSSSGTAYNEQFF. The CDR3 nucleotides read TGCGCCAGCAGCTCGTCCGGGACAGCCTACAATGAGCAGTTCTTC. The chain has TRBV5-1 and TRBJ2-1; 7 bases line up with TRBD1. J gave up 2 bases and V 3 bases, and 5 bases lay outside the gene matches. The CDR3 spans 15 residues. Germline V lookup: CDR1 SGHRS, CDR2 YFSETQ.

This clone was seen only a few times. The CDR3 DNA is TGTGCCAGCAGCTTACTTCAGGGGCGCGGTGGCTACACCTTC. Translated: CASSLLQGRGGYTF. The chain employs TRBV7-3 and TRBJ1-2; perhaps TRBD1 as D (6 bases). CDR3 size: 14 residues. CDR1 and CDR2 from the germline V gene are SGHTA and FQGTGA. V lost 2 bases to trimming and J lost 7 bases, with 14 bases between them.

The CDR3 sequence is CASSLSRPSTNEKLFF. The CDR3 nucleotides read TGTGCCAGCAGTTTATCCAGGCCTTCAACTAATGAAAAACTGTTTTTT. This chain connects TRBV28 to TRBJ1-4; D ambiguous. Germline CDR1 reads MDHEN; CDR2 reads SYDVKM. The ends were cut back, 1 base at V and 0 bases at J, with 9 bases in the middle. The CDR3 contains 16 residues.

V usage is TRBV30 and J usage is TRBJ1-2; 8 nucleotides line up with TRBD1. The trim removed 5 bases at V and 3 bases at J, leaving 8 bases unmatched. Germline lookup yields CDR1 GTSNPN and CDR2 SVGIG (reference sequence). The CDR3 covers 14 residues. The CDR3 sequence: CAWSRDRSDYGYTF. CDR3 in DNA: TGTGCCTGGTCCCGGGACAGGTCGGACTATGGCTACACCTTC.

This CDR3 reads CASSLRTGGISGNTIYF. The CDR3 DNA reads TGCGCCAGCAGCTTGCGTACAGGGGGGATTTCCGGAAACACCATATATTTT. The chain links TRBV5-1 to TRBJ1-3; 8 bases agree with TRBD1. Trimming at V came to 1 base and at J to 4 bases, leaving 10 bases not matched to a gene. The CDR3 has 17 amino acids. CDR1 SGHRS and CDR2 YFSETQ come from the germline V gene.

This clone has a single count. The J gene is TRBJ2-7, the V gene TRBV30, with 10 bases matching TRBD2. Germline V gene data show CDR1 as GTSNPN and CDR2 as SVGIG (reference sequence). V was pared by 3 bases and J by 5 bases, with 7 bases of the junction left unmatched. There are 14 residues in the CDR3. The CDR3 spells CAWSLSGRANEQYF. In nucleotides, the CDR3 is TGTGCCTGGAGCCTCAGCGGGAGGGCCAACGAGCAGTACTTC.

The V and J genes are TRBV11-2 and TRBJ2-7, with 11 positions matching TRBD1. CDR3 length: 15 amino acids. V was pared by 1 base and J by 4 bases, with 3 bases of the junction left unmatched. Germline V gene lookup returns CDR1 SGHAT and CDR2 FQNNGV. The CDR3 spells CASSLGTGGAYEQYF. The CDR3 DNA follows: TGTGCCAGCAGCTTAGGGACAGGGGGCGCATACGAGCAGTACTTC.

This sequence joins TRBV28 and TRBJ1-4, with TRBD1 matching 7 bases. V dropped 4 bases and J dropped 7; count of bases not matched to a gene: 9. The length of the CDR3 is 15 residues. Germline values: CDR1 MDHEN, CDR2 SYDVKM. In DNA, the CDR3 is TGTGCCAGCAGTTCTCGACAGGGTCTTTCTGAAAAACTGTTTTTT. It translates to CASSSRQGLSEKLFF.

This chain joins TRBV2 and TRBJ2-1; TRBD2 matches at 13 bases. This CDR3 is 16 amino acids long. V was clipped by 6 bases and J by 1 base; unmatched bases: 3. The V gene's germline CDR1 is SNHLY and CDR2 FYNNEI. The CDR3, as DNA: TGTGCCAGCAGGGGGGGACTAGCGGGATCCTACAATGAGCAGTTCTTC. It is translated as CASRGGLAGSYNEQFF.

V is TRBV10-2 and J is TRBJ2-5, with 7 bases fitting TRBD2. The CDR3 has 17 amino acids. V was pared by 2 bases and J by 0 bases, with 9 bases of the junction left unmatched. The germline V gene has CDR1 WSHSY and CDR2 SAAADI. The CDR3 coding sequence is TGCGCCAGCAGTGAGCCCCCCGGGGGGAAGTACCAAGAGACCCAGTACTTC. This encodes CASSEPPGGKYQETQYF.

This chain connects TRBV29-1 to TRBJ2-7; 9 bases match TRBD2. The junction had 3 bases not matched to a gene; V was cut back by 4 bases and J by 2 bases. This CDR3 is 13 amino acids long. Germline CDR1 is SQVTM and CDR2 is ANQGSEA. CDR3 bases: TGCAGCGTTGGTCTAGCGGGACCCTACGAGCAGTACTTC. The encoded protein is CSVGLAGPYEQYF.

J is TRBJ1-2 and V is TRBV7-2, with TRBD1 matching 12 bases. The CDR3 has 16 residues. V shed 5 bases and J 8 bases; nucleotides not matched to a gene: 12. CDR1 is SGHTA, CDR2 FQGNSA, per germline. Written as DNA, the CDR3 is TGTGCCAGCAGCCTAGATCCCGGGACAGGGGGCCGAGGCTACACCTTC. Its protein product is CASSLDPGTGGRGYTF.

The V and J genes are TRBV18 and TRBJ1-1, with 10 bases identical to TRBD1. This CDR3 comprises 14 residues. Looked up from germline, CDR1 is KGHSH and CDR2 is LQKENI. With 6 bases clipped from V and 7 bases from J, the junction kept 8 bases outside the gene matches. CDR3 protein: CASSGGQGPDEAFF. The CDR3, as DNA: TGTGCCAGCTCCGGGGGACAGGGGCCCGATGAAGCTTTCTTT.

The chain joins TRBV11-2 to TRBJ2-1, with TRBD2 as a possible D gene (5 bases). CDR1 is SGHAT, CDR2 FQNNGV, per germline. Trimming shortened V by 1 base and J by 0 bases, and 10 bases separated the two germline ends. CDR3 length: 16 amino acids. CDR3 residues: CASSLAGKSSYNEQFF. CDR3 bases: TGTGCCAGCAGCTTAGCCGGGAAGAGCTCCTACAATGAGCAGTTCTTC.

The chain joins TRBV19 to TRBJ2-7; 9 bases fit TRBD1. There are 15 residues in the CDR3. The V gene end was trimmed by 5 bases and the J gene end by 3 bases; junction bases not matched to a gene: 8. Germline V lookup: CDR1 LNHDA, CDR2 SQIVND (reference sequence). Here the CDR3 reads CASSLGTGSYYEQYF. The CDR3 DNA reads as TGTGCCAGTAGTCTGGGGACAGGGTCTTACTACGAGCAGTACTTC.

The rearrangement joins TRBV6-7 to TRBJ2-7; a possible D gene is TRBD1 (6 bases). TRBV6-7 is identified as an open reading frame with a role that is uncertain. Trimming cost V 6 bases and J 2 bases, with 14 bases left between them. The CDR3 sequence is 14 residues long. In nucleotides, the CDR3 is TGTGCCAGCAGCCCAGGGGTCGCTACCTACGAGCAGTACTTC. Its translation: CASSPGVATYEQYF.

The CDR3 loop is CASSQDWYNEQFF. The CDR3 coding sequence is TGCGCCAGCAGCCAGGACTGGTACAATGAGCAGTTCTTC. V gene TRBV4-3 combines with J gene TRBJ2-1; D might be TRBD2 (5 bases). The CDR3 spans 13 residues. The ends were cut back, 3 bases at V and 4 bases at J, with 7 bases in the middle. Germline V gene sequence: CDR1 LGHNA, CDR2 YSLEER.

J is TRBJ1-2 and V is TRBV10-3; a possible D gene is TRBD1 (5 bases). Trimming left V 0 bases short and J 3 bases short, with 14 bases between. The CDR3 is 16 residues long. Per germline, CDR1 ENHRY and CDR2 SYGVKD. CDR3: CAISESGAGRHYGYTF. The CDR3 bases are TGTGCCATCAGTGAGTCTGGGGCAGGTCGCCACTATGGCTACACCTTC.

CDR3 sequence (DNA): TGTGCCAGCAAGTCGTTTTTGATCGGGCGGGCCAGCTCCTACAATGAGCAGTTCTTC. Translated, it gives CASKSFLIGRASSYNEQFF. V is TRBV27 and J is TRBJ2-1; D is possibly TRBD2 (5 bases). Trimming removed 7 bases from V and 0 bases from J, with 25 bases in between. The germline V gene has CDR1 MNHEY and CDR2 SMNVEV (reference sequence). There are 19 residues in the CDR3.

The J gene is TRBJ2-7, the V gene TRBV5-1, with 9 bases aligning to TRBD2. Trimming cost V 4 bases and J 0 bases; bases outside gene matches: 5. CDR1 and CDR2 from the germline V gene are SGHRS and YFSETQ. The CDR3 loop spans 15 amino acids. The CDR3 nucleotides read TGCGCCAGCAGCGCCACTAGCGGGCCCTCCTACGAGCAGTACTTC. It yields the protein CASSATSGPSYEQYF.

The chain couples TRBV4-3 to TRBJ2-4; D may be TRBD1 (5 bases). V was pared by 0 bases and J by 8 bases, with 17 bases between. Germline V lookup: CDR1 LGHNA, CDR2 YSLEER. CDR3 length equals 16 residues. The CDR3 protein is CASSQDLRDGEDIQYF. The CDR3 bases are TGCGCCAGCAGCCAAGACCTCAGGGATGGAGAGGACATTCAGTACTTC.